Presented here are 27 T cell receptor beta chains from one specimen sequenced in a study of cytomegalovirus exposure and HLA in healthy donors. With 60 Vbeta and 13 Jbeta primers, the PCR was carried out. This table comes from immunoSEQ multiplex PCR, and its TCRdb copy is limited to in-frame clones, with some not included. The table includes over 150,000 clones, 77% detected once. Sequencing input: PBMCs. Source of these receptors: a man aged 25 to 40 in good health and CMV-seropositive.

This clone was seen a few times. The chain carries TRBV5-6 and TRBJ1-4; 7 positions agree with TRBD1. Germline CDR1 is SGHDT and CDR2 is YYEEEE. V dropped 4 bases and J dropped 0; count of bases not matched to a gene: 3. The CDR3 is 15 amino acids. DNA of the CDR3: TGTGCCAGCAGCGGGGGGACAGCAACTAATGAAAAACTGTTTTTT. Translating it yields CASSGGTATNEKLFF.

The V call is TRBV30, the J call TRBJ1-6, with D uncertain. V lost 8 bases to trimming and J lost 1 base, with 12 bases between them. The CDR3 spans 14 residues. Germline CDR1 GTSNPN, CDR2 SVGIG (reference sequence). The CDR3 DNA is TGTGCCATCCCCGGTCGATCCTATAATTCACCCCTCCACTTT. This codes for CAIPGRSYNSPLHF.

The rearrangement uses TRBV9 and TRBJ2-3; 7 bases are a match to TRBD2. CDR1 and CDR2 (germline): SGDLS, YYNGEE. This CDR3 is built from 14 residues. J was trimmed by 1 base and V by 4 bases; bases with no gene match: 3. The CDR3 spells CASSSLAGTDTQYF. The CDR3 DNA reads as TGTGCCAGCAGCTCTCTAGCGGGCACAGATACGCAGTATTTT. The full variable domain, rest sourced from reference TRBV9 and TRBJ2-3, is DSGVTQTPKHLITATGQRVTLRCSPRSGDLSVYWYQQSLDQGLQFLIQYYNGEERAKGNILERFSAQQFPDLHSELNLSSLELGDSALYFCASSSLAGTDTQYFGPGTRLTVL.

The chain recombines TRBV2 with TRBJ2-1; 10 bases are shared with TRBD1. J gave up 7 bases and V 6 bases, and 3 bases lay outside the gene matches. The CDR3 totals 13 residues. Germline V gene sequence: CDR1 SNHLY, CDR2 FYNNEI. CDR3 DNA: TGTGCCAGCAGCGGGACAGGGGTGAATGAGCAGTTCTTC. The encoded protein is CASSGTGVNEQFF.

The CDR3 region has the DNA TGTGCCAGCAATATCCTGTCTGCAACTAATGAAAAACTGTTTTTT. Protein product: CASNILSATNEKLFF. The rearrangement uses TRBV2 and TRBJ1-4; D gene unclear. Germline lookup yields CDR1 SNHLY and CDR2 FYNNEI. This CDR3 is 15 amino acids long. The ends were cut back, 7 bases at V and 0 bases at J, with 12 bases in the middle.

The genes are TRBV6-5 and TRBJ1-2; 10 nucleotides agree with TRBD1. Per the germline V gene, CDR1 is MNHEY and CDR2 is SVGAGI. This CDR3 is 15 amino acids long. Trimming at V came to 4 bases and at J to 3 bases, leaving 5 bases not matched to a gene. The CDR3 bases are TGTGCCAGCAGTTCAAGACAGGGGGCGGACTATGGCTACACCTTC. Its translation: CASSSRQGADYGYTF.

The V and J genes are TRBV6-5 and TRBJ2-4; D may be TRBD1 (5 bases). The V gene lost 5 bases and the J gene lost 1 base, with 9 bases spanning the gap. Germline values: CDR1 MNHEY, CDR2 SVGAGI. The CDR3 consists of 14 residues. CDR3 amino acids: CASSAPGAKNIQYF. DNA for the CDR3: TGTGCCAGCAGTGCCCCAGGGGCCAAAAACATTCAGTACTTC.

The genes are TRBV6-5 and TRBJ2-7; no firm D call. V lost 6 bases and J lost 3, with 9 bases in between. The CDR3 runs 12 residues. Germline V gene data show CDR1 as MNHEY and CDR2 as SVGAGI. CDR3 coding DNA: TGTGCCAGCAGACCCAACAGCTACGAGCAGTACTTC. Its protein is CASRPNSYEQYF.

This clone appeared a single time. CDR3 in amino acids: CAISEVRDRGTDTQYF. The CDR3 DNA sequence: TGTGCCATCAGTGAGGTCCGGGACAGAGGCACAGATACGCAGTATTTT. The V gene is TRBV10-3, the J gene TRBJ2-3, with TRBD1 matching over 7 bases. Trimming removed 2 bases from V and 1 base from J; junction bases left unmatched: 6. The germline V gene has CDR1 ENHRY and CDR2 SYGVKD. The CDR3 sequence is 16 residues long.

The chain combines TRBV27 with TRBJ2-3; TRBD1 matches 7 bases. CDR3 length equals 21 residues. CDR1 and CDR2 from the germline V gene are MNHEY and SMNVEV (reference sequence). After removal of 5 bases from V and 12 bases from J, the junction contained 35 bases not matched to a gene. The CDR3 DNA is TGTGCCAGCAGTACCTACTCCCGGGGCTCGCGACAGGGAAAAAACCCACTAACCCAGTATTTT. Protein product: CASSTYSRGSRQGKNPLTQYF.

The V call is TRBV6-1, the J call TRBJ1-2; a possible D gene is TRBD1 (5 bases). Germline V CDR1 and CDR2: MNHNS, SASEGT. Trimming cost V 6 bases and J 5 bases, with 16 bases left between them. This CDR3 comprises 14 residues. For the CDR3, the DNA is TGTGCCAGCAGCTTCGAGACGGGGGGGTATGGCTACACCTTC. Protein product: CASSFETGGYGYTF.

In its sample, this clone was seen a few times. This sequence joins TRBV5-6 and TRBJ2-6, with D possibly matching TRBD2 (5 bases). CDR3 length: 15 amino acids. V dropped 4 bases and J dropped 3 bases, with 11 bases sitting between them. The germline V gene has CDR1 SGHDT and CDR2 YYEEEE. CDR3 DNA sequence: TGTGCCAGCAGCCTGGAGGAGTATGGGGCCAACGTCCTGACTTTC. It translates to CASSLEEYGANVLTF.

The chain combines TRBV5-1 with TRBJ2-5; a possible D gene is TRBD2 (5 bases). This CDR3 comprises 14 residues. V was shortened by 1 base and J by 5 bases, with 12 bases between the two germline ends. Germline values: CDR1 SGHRS, CDR2 YFSETQ. CDR3 sequence reads: CASSLSEGGETQYF. CDR3 in DNA: TGCGCCAGCAGCTTGTCAGAAGGCGGGGAGACCCAGTACTTC.

This clone has only one observation. The chain is built from TRBV5-4 and TRBJ2-7; 8 bases are a match to TRBD2. CDR3 size: 17 residues. From germline, CDR1 is SGHNT and CDR2 YYREEE (reference sequence). V was pared by 4 bases and J by 2 bases, with 14 bases of the junction left unmatched. The CDR3 DNA reads TGTGCCAGCAGCGACGCGTCCGGGGGGGTTGCCCCCTACGAGCAGTACTTC. Translated: CASSDASGGVAPYEQYF.

This clone was recorded a few times. The chain combines TRBV6-5 with TRBJ1-5; D perhaps matches TRBD1 (6 bases). Germline V gene lookup returns CDR1 MNHEY and CDR2 SVGAGI. V gave up 5 bases and J gave up 5 bases, with 16 bases separating them. The CDR3 covers 15 residues. DNA of the CDR3: TGTGCCAGCAGTCGCGACAGGCGCTTAGATCAGCCCCAGCATTTT. Encoded protein: CASSRDRRLDQPQHF.

Remarks on this clone: The sample carries other DNA sequences with the same CDR3. The rearrangement links TRBV9 to TRBJ2-2, with 8 bases fitting TRBD2. Germline trimming cut 2 bases from V and 5 bases from J; bases unmatched to any gene: 2. The CDR3 is 14 amino acids. Germline-derived CDR1 and CDR2 are SGDLS and YYNGEE. The CDR3 spells CASSVGGGTGELFF. The CDR3 nucleotides read TGTGCCAGCAGCGTTGGCGGGGGGACCGGGGAGCTGTTTTTT.

This clone has a single count. V usage is TRBV11-2 and J usage is TRBJ1-4; tentative D call: TRBD1 (5 bases). V lost 2 bases and J lost 8, with 15 bases in between. The CDR3 is made up of 15 amino acids. CDR1 is SGHAT and CDR2 is FQNNGV in the germline V gene. This chain's CDR3 is CASSLTSQGEEKLFF. DNA for the CDR3: TGTGCCAGCAGCTTAACGTCCCAGGGCGAGGAAAAACTGTTTTTT.

The chain couples TRBV29-1 to TRBJ2-4; TRBD1 matches at 7 bases. Germline CDR1 SQVTM, CDR2 ANQGSEA. Trimming removed 7 bases from V and 1 base from J; junction bases left unmatched: 7. The CDR3 spans 14 residues. The CDR3 is CSAGGGGAKNIQYF. The CDR3 nucleotides read TGCAGCGCAGGGGGTGGCGGGGCCAAAAACATTCAGTACTTC.

This clone was seen just once. CDR3 loop: CASSRTDREYEQYF. For the CDR3, the DNA is TGTGCCAGCAGCCGAACGGACAGGGAGTACGAGCAGTACTTC. The chain combines TRBV6-5 with TRBJ2-7; 8 nucleotides agree with TRBD1. CDR1 and CDR2 from the germline V gene are MNHEY and SVGAGI. Trimming cost V 6 bases and J 4 bases; bases outside gene matches: 8. The CDR3 is 14 amino acids.

The rearrangement links TRBV5-4 to TRBJ1-2; D might be TRBD1 (6 bases). The CDR3 is 13 residues long. V lost 0 bases to trimming and J lost 7 bases, with 10 bases between them. Germline V gene data show CDR1 as SGHNT and CDR2 as YYREEE (reference sequence). CDR3 protein: CASSLAGARGYTF. Here the CDR3 DNA reads TGTGCCAGCAGCTTGGCAGGGGCGCGTGGCTACACCTTC.

The chain carries TRBV29-1 and TRBJ2-3; the D gene is possibly TRBD2 (5 bases). This CDR3 is built from 14 residues. The germline gives CDR1 SQVTM, CDR2 ANQGSEA. V dropped 2 bases and J dropped 8 bases, with 17 bases sitting between them. CDR3: CSVERGQSPGTQYF. In DNA form, the CDR3 reads TGCAGCGTTGAAAGAGGGCAGAGTCCAGGTACGCAGTATTTT.

The rearrangement links TRBV12-2 to TRBJ1-1; the table gives TRBD1 as D, unverified against the DNA. TRBV12-2 is designated a pseudogene. The CDR3 consists of 13 residues. Here the CDR3 reads CASRKDSNTEAFF. In DNA form, the CDR3 reads TGTGCAAGTCGCAAGGACAGTAACACTGAAGCTTTCTTT.

J is TRBJ1-6 and V is TRBV28, with TRBD1 as a possible D gene (6 bases). The CDR3 sequence is 15 residues long. The germline V gene has CDR1 MDHEN and CDR2 SYDVKM. The V end was cut by 5 bases, the J end by 8 bases, with 16 bases between. The CDR3 is CASSLVTGNDSPLHF. CDR3 DNA: TGTGCCAGCAGTCTCGTGACAGGAAACGATTCACCCCTCCACTTT. Supplemented by reference TRBV28 and TRBJ1-6, the full variable domain reads DVKVTQSSRYLVKRTGEKVFLECVQDMDHENMFWYRQDPGLGLRLIYFSYDVKMKEKGDIPEGYSVSREKKERFSLILESASTNQTSMYLCASSLVTGNDSPLHFGNGTRLTVT.

The chain has TRBV5-1 and TRBJ2-5, with D unclear. The V and J ends lost 4 bases and 5 bases respectively, with 9 bases between them. The germline V gene encodes CDR1 SGHRS and CDR2 YFSETQ. The CDR3 covers 12 residues. CDR3 sequence: CASSPEKETQYF. The CDR3, as DNA: TGCGCCAGCAGCCCCGAGAAGGAGACCCAGTACTTC.

This clone is a singleton in its sample. This chain links TRBV7-3 with TRBJ2-2; D is perhaps TRBD2 (5 bases). Germline V CDR1 and CDR2: SGHTA, FQGTGA. The CDR3 contains 17 residues. V was pared by 5 bases and J by 3 bases, with 19 bases between. The CDR3 reads CASSPRLNWRDTGELFF. The CDR3 DNA reads as TGTGCCAGCAGCCCGCGACTAAATTGGCGCGACACCGGGGAGCTGTTTTTT.

The chain is built from TRBV11-2 and TRBJ2-3, with 9 bases fitting TRBD2. The CDR3 consists of 15 residues. Germline V lookup: CDR1 SGHAT, CDR2 FQNNGV. Germline trimming cut 5 bases from V and 7 bases from J; bases unmatched to any gene: 10. CDR3 amino acids: CASSPLAGPRYTQYF. Here the CDR3 DNA reads TGTGCCAGCAGCCCACTAGCGGGCCCCCGGTATACGCAGTATTTT.

V gene TRBV2 combines with J gene TRBJ2-1; 9 bases map to TRBD2. Germline-derived CDR1 and CDR2 are SNHLY and FYNNEI. With V trimmed by 4 bases and J by 9 bases, 10 bases remained unmatched. The length of the CDR3 is 15 residues. The CDR3 reads CASSGLLAGEGEQFF. The CDR3 DNA is TGTGCCAGCAGTGGTTTATTAGCGGGGGAAGGTGAGCAGTTCTTC.